This is a list of T cell receptor beta chains from one sample in a study of cytomegalovirus exposure and HLA in healthy donors. Clones were read by immunoSEQ multiplex PCR, and TCRdb kept only the in-frame ones, dropping some. The ten top clones account for under 1.3%, within a sample of about 46,000 clones. Material for sequencing was PBMCs. These receptors all stem from a woman between 40 and 50 years old in good health and CMV-seronegative. CDR3s include the opening cysteine and the closing phenylalanine or tryptophan. D genes are given only for firm matches.

D gene	V gene	J gene	CDR3 protein	CDR3 DNA
TRBD2	TRBV2	TRBJ2-7	CTSSPGSGLGNHEQYF	TGTACCAGCAGTCCGGGGTCTGGACTAGGAAATCATGAGCAGTACTTC
-	TRBV18	TRBJ2-5	CASSPRSGRETQYF	TGTGCCAGCTCACCACGGTCAGGAAGGGAGACCCAGTACTTC
-	TRBV7-2	TRBJ2-5	CASSRPGPIQATQYF	TGTGCCAGCAGCAGGCCGGGCCCGATACAGGCGACCCAGTACTTC
TRBD1	TRBV7-2	TRBJ1-2	CASSGRTGAFYGYTF	TGTGCCAGCAGCGGACGGACAGGGGCCTTCTATGGCTACACCTTC
-	TRBV27	TRBJ1-3	CASSSWAGNSGNTIYF	TGTGCCAGCAGCTCGTGGGCAGGGAACTCTGGAAACACCATATATTTT
-	TRBV27	TRBJ2-1	CASSSQTGNEQFF	TGTGCCAGCAGTTCCCAGACGGGGAATGAGCAGTTCTTC
-	TRBV27	TRBJ2-7	CASSAVWGKGGEQYF	TGTGCCAGCAGCGCTGTCTGGGGTAAAGGAGGCGAGCAGTACTTC
TRBD2	TRBV4-3	TRBJ2-5	CASSQRKPGSGIQETQYF	TGCGCCAGCAGCCAACGGAAGCCCGGGAGCGGGATACAAGAGACCCAGTACTTC
-	TRBV5-6	TRBJ1-5	CASSYYPGSSNQPQHF	TGTGCCAGCAGCTATTATCCCGGGTCTAGCAATCAGCCCCAGCATTTT
TRBD2	TRBV14	TRBJ2-5	CASRHGGEGQETQYF	TGTGCCAGCAGACATGGAGGGGAGGGCCAAGAGACCCAGTACTTC
-	TRBV10-3	TRBJ1-1	CAISQQGMNTEAFF	TGTGCCATCAGTCAACAGGGAATGAACACTGAAGCTTTCTTT